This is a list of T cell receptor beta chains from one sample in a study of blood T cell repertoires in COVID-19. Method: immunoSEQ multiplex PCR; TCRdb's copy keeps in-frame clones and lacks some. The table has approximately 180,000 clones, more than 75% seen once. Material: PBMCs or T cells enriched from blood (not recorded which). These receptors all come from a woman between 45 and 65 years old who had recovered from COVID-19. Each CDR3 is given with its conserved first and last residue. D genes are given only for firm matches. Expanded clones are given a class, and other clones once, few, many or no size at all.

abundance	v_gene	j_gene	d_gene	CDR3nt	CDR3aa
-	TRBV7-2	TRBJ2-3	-	TGTGCCAGCAGCTTAGATCCCGGCAGGCGCCGTTTAGATACGCAGTATTTT	CASSLDPGRRRLDTQYF
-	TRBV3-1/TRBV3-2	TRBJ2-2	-	TGTGCCAGCAGCCAAGATCTAGGGTGGGGCCCCCCTACCGGGGAGCTGTTTTTT	CASSQDLGWGPPTGELFF
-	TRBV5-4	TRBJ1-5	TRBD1	TGTGCCAGCAGCTTTACAGGGGGAGCAAATCAGCCCCAGCATTTT	CASSFTGGANQPQHF
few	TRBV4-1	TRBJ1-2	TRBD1	TGCGCCAGCAGGCAACAGGGGAACCCTAACTATGGCTACACCTTC	CASRQQGNPNYGYTF
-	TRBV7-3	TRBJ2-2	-	TGTGCCAGCAGACTTCCGGGCGGGGAGCTGTTTTTT	CASRLPGGELFF
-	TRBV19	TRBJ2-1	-	TGTGCCAGTAGTATAGCGGACTACGAGAATGAGCAGTTCTTC	CASSIADYENEQFF
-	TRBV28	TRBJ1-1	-	TGTGCCAGCAGTTTAGGCTCGCTGGGGAGAACTGAAGCTTTCTTT	CASSLGSLGRTEAFF
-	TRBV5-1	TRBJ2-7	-	TGCGCCAGCAGCTTGGGGCCTACAGGAAACTACGAGCAGTACTTC	CASSLGPTGNYEQYF
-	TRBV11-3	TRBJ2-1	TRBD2	TGTGCCAGCAGCAAACGGGAGGCCCAGTACAATGAGCAGTTCTTC	CASSKREAQYNEQFF
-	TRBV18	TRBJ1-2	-	TGTGCCAGCTCACCCGGGGGGCTTGGCTATGGCTACACCTTC	CASSPGGLGYGYTF
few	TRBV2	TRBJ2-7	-	TGTGCCAGCAGCGTGGACAGCGAGCAGTACTTC	CASSVDSEQYF
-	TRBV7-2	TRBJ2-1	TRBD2	TGTGCCAGCAGACGGGACTACCATGGGAATGAGCAGTTCTTC	CASRRDYHGNEQFF
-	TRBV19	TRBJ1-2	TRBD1	TGTGCCAGCAATACTCCCGGACAGGGGGGCTATGGCTACACCTTC	CASNTPGQGGYGYTF
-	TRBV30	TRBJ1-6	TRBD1	TGTGCCTGGAGGGGGACAGGCTATAATTCACCCCTCCACTTT	CAWRGTGYNSPLHF
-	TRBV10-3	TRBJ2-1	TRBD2	TGTGCCATCAGTGAGTCACGGGATTGGGTAGCGGGACACAATGAGCAGTTCTTC	CAISESRDWVAGHNEQFF
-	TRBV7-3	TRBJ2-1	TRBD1	TGTGCCAGCAGCTTAAGGCAGGGGGAAAAACACAATGAGCAGTTCTTC	CASSLRQGEKHNEQFF
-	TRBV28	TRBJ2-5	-	TGTGCCAGCACCACTTTGGAGACCCAGTACTTC	CASTTLETQYF
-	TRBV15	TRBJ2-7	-	TGTGCCACCAGCAGAGGACAGGAACGCGAGCAGTACTTC	CATSRGQEREQYF
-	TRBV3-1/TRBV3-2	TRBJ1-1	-	TGTGCCAGCAGCCCGATTTCAAGTAGGGGAAGGACTGAAGCTTTCTTT	CASSPISSRGRTEAFF
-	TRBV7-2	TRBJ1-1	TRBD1	TGTGCCAGCAGCTTAGGGGGTAGGGGGACAGGGGTCCCTGAAGCTTTCTTT	CASSLGGRGTGVPEAFF